One sample yielded the 23 T cell receptor beta chains listed below, sequenced in a study of vaccination and CD4 T cells after COVID-19. Sequencing of DNA taken from cultured CD4+ T cells relied on the Oncomine TCR Beta short-read assay. TCRdb reprocessed the PCR reads with MiXCR, giving one entry per CDR3 protein. The sample includes about 9,000 distinct CDR3 sequences, 48% of them seen just once. Their antigens remain unidentified. The sample's treatment: approximately 11-day PBMC culture with coronavirus spike peptide pools or control peptides (ViraFEST assay). CD4+ T-cell collection from the unexposed donor predated the COVID-19 pandemic (2011-2018). The sequencing sample was made of CD4+ T cells from blood, cultured in vitro. The receptors shown here come from a human donor in good health.

The chain employs TRBV4-1 and TRBJ2-7; 9 nucleotides align to TRBD2. This CDR3 comprises 16 residues. The V gene end was trimmed by 1 base and the J gene end by 3 bases; junction bases not matched to a gene: 7. CDR1 and CDR2 from the germline V gene are MGHRA and YSYEKL. As DNA, the CDR3 is TGCGCCAGCAGCCAAGCTCCGGGACTAGCATTCTACGAGCAGTACTTC. Translation gives CASSQAPGLAFYEQYF.

This clonotype has more than one count but fewer than ten. The chain carries TRBV20-1 and TRBJ2-1; 8 nucleotides match TRBD1. CDR1 DFQATT and CDR2 SNEGSKA come from the germline V gene (reference sequence). V trimming: 3 bases; J trimming: 2 bases; junction bases outside the gene matches: 6. The CDR3 covers 15 residues. In nucleotides, the CDR3 is TGCAGTGCTAGGGGTACACAGGGGGCCTACAATGAGCAGTTCTTC. Protein sequence: CSARGTQGAYNEQFF.

This chain links TRBV20-1 with TRBJ2-7; 7 nucleotides match TRBD2. The CDR3 has 13 residues. V dropped 3 bases and J dropped 7; count of bases not matched to a gene: 9. Germline CDR1 DFQATT, CDR2 SNEGSKA (reference sequence). This CDR3 is CSASSGWSGEQYF. CDR3 in DNA: TGCAGTGCTAGTAGCGGGTGGTCGGGGGAGCAGTACTTC.

The V and J genes are TRBV12-5 and TRBJ1-5; D gene uncertain. Germline CDR1 and CDR2: LGHNT and FRNRAP. The V end lost 6 bases, the J end lost 0 bases, and 6 bases lay between the germline ends. The CDR3 has 13 residues. CDR3: CASGQDSNQPQHF. CDR3 DNA: TGTGCTAGTGGCCAAGATAGCAATCAGCCCCAGCATTTT.

V is TRBV7-2 and J is TRBJ2-1; TRBD1 matches at 7 bases. Germline V gene data show CDR1 as SGHTA and CDR2 as FQGNSA. This CDR3 spans 15 amino acids. J was trimmed by 3 bases and V by 5 bases; bases with no gene match: 7. The CDR3 region is CASSNTGTVYNEQFF. The CDR3 DNA reads TGTGCCAGCAGCAACACCGGGACAGTCTACAATGAGCAGTTCTTC.

The chain recombines TRBV19 with TRBJ1-1, with 8 nucleotides matching TRBD1. The trim removed 3 bases at V and 1 base at J, leaving 1 base unmatched. Germline values: CDR1 LNHDA, CDR2 SQIVND (reference sequence). The CDR3 length is 14 residues. The DNA of the CDR3 is TGTGCCAGTAGTATCGGACAGGGGAACACTGAAGCTTTCTTT. Translating gives CASSIGQGNTEAFF.

V gene TRBV19 combines with J gene TRBJ1-1; D may be TRBD1 (5 bases). From germline, CDR1 is LNHDA and CDR2 SQIVND (reference sequence). The CDR3 totals 15 residues. Trimming stripped 7 bases from V and 1 base from J, with 16 bases between. The DNA for the CDR3 is TGTGCCAGTACCCGGGGCGGGGGTGCGAACACTGAAGCTTTCTTT. Amino acid sequence: CASTRGGGANTEAFF.

This clonotype was seen only a few times. The rearrangement joins TRBV7-8 to TRBJ1-6, with 7 bases that match TRBD1. CDR1 and CDR2 (germline): SGHVS, FQNEAQ. The junction had 5 bases not matched to a gene; V was cut back by 5 bases and J by 7 bases. The CDR3 is 14 amino acids. This CDR3 is CASSLQGGNSPLHF. The CDR3 coding sequence is TGTGCCAGCAGCCTCCAGGGGGGCAATTCACCCCTCCACTTT.

V gene TRBV4-1 combines with J gene TRBJ2-3; no clear D. V was pared by 1 base and J by 6 bases, with 14 bases between. Germline CDR1 reads MGHRA; CDR2 reads YSYEKL. The CDR3 totals 15 residues. CDR3 loop: CASSQGYGTRDTQYF. As DNA, the CDR3 is TGCGCCAGCAGCCAAGGCTATGGCACGCGGGATACGCAGTATTTT.

The chain is built from TRBV5-4 and TRBJ2-2, with 8 positions matching TRBD1. With 4 bases clipped from V and 5 bases from J, the junction kept 13 bases outside the gene matches. CDR3 length: 17 amino acids. Germline V gene sequence: CDR1 SGHNT, CDR2 YYREEE (reference sequence). The CDR3 sequence: CASSPRGGQGTTGELFF. CDR3 bases: TGTGCCAGCAGCCCCCGCGGCGGACAGGGAACAACCGGGGAGCTGTTTTTT. The whole variable domain, remainder taken from reference TRBV5-4 and TRBJ2-2, is ETGVTQSPTHLIKTRGQQVTLRCSSQSGHNTVSWYQQALGQGPQFIFQYYREEENGRGNFPPRFSGLQFPNYSSELNVNALELDDSALYLCASSPRGGQGTTGELFFGEGSRLTVL.

Only a few counts were recorded for this clonotype. The J gene is TRBJ1-5, the V gene TRBV5-6, with no clear D. Trimming took off 1 base at V and 4 bases at J, with 6 bases between the two ends. Germline V gene data show CDR1 as SGHDT and CDR2 as YYEEEE. CDR3 length equals 13 residues. CDR3: CASSLRPNQPQHF. In DNA, the CDR3 is TGTGCCAGCAGCTTGAGACCTAATCAGCCCCAGCATTTT.

This chain uses TRBV24-1 with TRBJ2-3; 7 bases agree with TRBD1. Germline values: CDR1 KGHDR, CDR2 SFDVKD. Trimming at V came to 3 bases and at J to 4 bases, leaving 3 bases not matched to a gene. This CDR3 has 14 residues. In DNA, the CDR3 is TGTGCCACCAGTGATCCAGGGGGAGCAGATACGCAGTATTTT. This encodes CATSDPGGADTQYF.

This rearrangement joins TRBV6-1 to TRBJ2-5; tentative D call: TRBD1 (7 bases). In germline, CDR1 is MNHNS, CDR2 SASEGT. V lost 1 base, J lost 4 bases, and 16 bases lay in between. CDR3 length: 16 residues. CDR3 nucleotide sequence: TGTGCCAGCAGTGAAGGTGGAGGGGACAGCAGAGAGACCCAGTACTTC. Translating it yields CASSEGGGDSRETQYF.

This clonotype was detected a few times. V is TRBV6-1 and J is TRBJ2-1; TRBD2 matches 12 bases. V lost 6 bases to trimming and J lost 2 bases; unmatched junction nucleotides: 2. This CDR3 is 15 amino acids long. Germline V lookup: CDR1 MNHNS, CDR2 SASEGT. This chain's CDR3 is CASSRTSGAYNEQFF. The CDR3 DNA reads TGTGCCAGCAGCCGGACTAGCGGGGCCTACAATGAGCAGTTCTTC.

The V and J genes are TRBV6-1 and TRBJ2-1; a weak D match, TRBD2 (5 bases). The length of the CDR3 is 15 residues. V gave up 7 bases and J gave up 6 bases, with 19 bases separating them. CDR1 is MNHNS, CDR2 SASEGT, per germline. CDR3 amino acids: CASTNGVLFSNEQFF. The CDR3 bases are TGTGCCAGCACCAACGGGGTACTATTTTCCAATGAGCAGTTCTTC.

The chain joins TRBV11-2 to TRBJ1-5; 9 bases map to TRBD1. V gave up 5 bases and J gave up 5 bases; unmatched junction bases: 13. Germline assignment: CDR1 SGHAT and CDR2 FQNNGV. The CDR3 consists of 17 residues. Here the CDR3 reads CASSKAVRDRDDQPQHF. The CDR3 nucleotides are TGTGCCAGCAGCAAAGCCGTCCGGGACAGGGACGATCAGCCCCAGCATTTT. Full variable domain (remainder filled in from reference TRBV11-2 and TRBJ1-5): EAGVAQSPRYKIIEKRQSVAFWCNPISGHATLYWYQQILGQGPKLLIQFQNNGVVDDSQLPKDRFSAERLKGVDSTLKIQPAKLEDSAVYLCASSKAVRDRDDQPQHFGDGTRLSIL.

This clonotype was counted between two and nine times. The chain uses TRBV6-2 or TRBV6-3 and TRBJ2-5, with a weak D call TRBD1 (7 bases). This CDR3 has 13 residues. Germline V gene data show CDR1 as MNHEY and CDR2 as SVGEGT. V dropped 10 bases and J dropped 5 bases, with 17 bases sitting between them. The CDR3 sequence is CATGGTLRETQYF. The CDR3 nucleotides are TGTGCCACAGGGGGGACATTGCGGGAGACCCAGTACTTC.

This clonotype was found a few times. The V call is TRBV20-1, the J call TRBJ2-3, with D maybe TRBD2 (6 bases). The CDR3 runs to 16 residues. V dropped 0 bases and J dropped 0 bases, with 13 bases sitting between them. Germline CDR1 DFQATT, CDR2 SNEGSKA (reference sequence). CDR3 region: CSARDSLRGSTDTQYF. The DNA for the CDR3 is TGCAGTGCTAGAGATTCTCTGCGGGGTAGCACAGATACGCAGTATTTT.

The genes are TRBV6-1 and TRBJ2-2, with D perhaps matching TRBD2 (5 bases). Germline V CDR1 and CDR2: MNHNS, SASEGT. The CDR3 is 15 residues long. V lost 8 bases to trimming and J lost 2 bases, with 15 bases between them. The CDR3 DNA reads TGTGCCAGCGCACTAGTAGATGTAAACACCGGGGAGCTGTTTTTT. As protein: CASALVDVNTGELFF.

The chain has TRBV20-1 and TRBJ1-5; D not certain. V was cut by 7 bases and J by 1 base, with 17 bases left in between. Germline V lookup: CDR1 DFQATT, CDR2 SNEGSKA (reference sequence). This CDR3 is built from 15 residues. CDR3 sequence: CSGSSSSGSNQPQHF. The CDR3 DNA sequence: TGCAGTGGCTCGTCCTCATCGGGAAGCAATCAGCCCCAGCATTTT.

The gene calls are TRBV6-1 and TRBJ1-2; D possibly corresponds to TRBD1 (5 bases). The germline gives CDR1 MNHNS, CDR2 SASEGT. V was clipped by 6 bases and J by 6 bases, with 11 bases between them. CDR3 length: 12 residues. In DNA, the CDR3 is TGTGCCAGCAGCCTCGGCAGGGATGGCTACACCTTC. Protein: CASSLGRDGYTF.

This clonotype was seen only a few times. V gene TRBV20-1 combines with J gene TRBJ1-2; 7 nucleotides align to TRBD1. This CDR3 comprises 13 residues. The V gene's germline CDR1 is DFQATT and CDR2 SNEGSKA (reference sequence). Trimming at V came to 5 bases and at J to 1 base, leaving 4 bases not matched to a gene. CDR3: CSAHRGFNYGYTF. The CDR3 nucleotides are TGCAGTGCTCACAGGGGTTTTAACTATGGCTACACCTTC.

This clonotype has only a few counts. The chain recombines TRBV20-1 with TRBJ1-5, with TRBD1 as a possible D gene (5 bases). This CDR3 is 14 amino acids long. Trimming stripped 1 base from V and 6 bases from J, with 13 bases between. In germline, CDR1 is DFQATT, CDR2 SNEGSKA (reference sequence). CDR3 DNA: TGCAGTGCTAGAGGCTCGGGGGATGGTCAGCCCCAGCATTTT. Protein sequence: CSARGSGDGQPQHF.